This T cell receptor (beta chain) is drawn from a study of T-cell reconstitution after alpha-beta-depleted transplantation in children. Molecular barcoding with unique molecular identifiers was used for the TCRbeta library. TCRdb ran MiXCR on the PCR reads and lists one entry per CDR3 protein. This sample has 200,000 to 250,000 distinct CDR3 sequences, with approximately 12% found just once. V was shortened by 4 bases and J by 1 base, with 7 bases between the two germline ends. The CDR3 consists of 12 residues. Germline V CDR1 and CDR2: SQVTM, ANQGSEA. This clonotype was counted at least ten times. Sequencing used PBMCs from the stem cell graft donor, obtained from the stem cell graft. V and J are TRBV29-1 and TRBJ1-1; D unresolved. The TCR sequence derives from a human donor who donated a stem cell graft to a child with acute lymphoblastic leukemia. The CDR3 loop is CSVGYRNTEAFF. The CDR3 coding sequence is TGCAGCGTTGGATACAGGAACACTGAAGCTTTCTTT.